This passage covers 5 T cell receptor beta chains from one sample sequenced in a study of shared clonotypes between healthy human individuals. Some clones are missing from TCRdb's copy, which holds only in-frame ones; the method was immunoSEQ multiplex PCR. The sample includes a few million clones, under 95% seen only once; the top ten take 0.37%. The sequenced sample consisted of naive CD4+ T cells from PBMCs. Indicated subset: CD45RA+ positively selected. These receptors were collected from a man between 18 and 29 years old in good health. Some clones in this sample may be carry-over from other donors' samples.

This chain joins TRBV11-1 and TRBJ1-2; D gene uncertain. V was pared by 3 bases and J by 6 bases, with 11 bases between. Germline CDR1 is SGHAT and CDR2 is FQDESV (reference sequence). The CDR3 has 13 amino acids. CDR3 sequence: CASSFFRENGYTF. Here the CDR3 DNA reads TGTGCCAGCAGCTTCTTCCGGGAAAATGGCTACACCTTC.

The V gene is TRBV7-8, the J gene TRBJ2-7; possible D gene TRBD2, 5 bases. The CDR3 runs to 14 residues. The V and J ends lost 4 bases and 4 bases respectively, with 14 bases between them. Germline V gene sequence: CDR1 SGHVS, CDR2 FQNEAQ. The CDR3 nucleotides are TGTGCCAGCAGCTCGGGGAGAGCTACATACGAGCAGTACTTC. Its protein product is CASSSGRATYEQYF.

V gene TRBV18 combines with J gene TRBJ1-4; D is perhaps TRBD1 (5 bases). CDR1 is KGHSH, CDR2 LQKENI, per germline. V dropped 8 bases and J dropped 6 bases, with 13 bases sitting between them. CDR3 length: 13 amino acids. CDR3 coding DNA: TGTGCCAGCAGCAGGGTTGAGGATGAAAAACTGTTTTTT. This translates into CASSRVEDEKLFF.

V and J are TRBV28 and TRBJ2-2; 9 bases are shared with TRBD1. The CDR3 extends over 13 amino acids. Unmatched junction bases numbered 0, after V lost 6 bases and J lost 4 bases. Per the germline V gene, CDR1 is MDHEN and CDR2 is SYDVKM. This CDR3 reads CASRQGATGELFF. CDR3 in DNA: TGTGCCAGCAGACAGGGGGCCACCGGGGAGCTGTTTTTT.

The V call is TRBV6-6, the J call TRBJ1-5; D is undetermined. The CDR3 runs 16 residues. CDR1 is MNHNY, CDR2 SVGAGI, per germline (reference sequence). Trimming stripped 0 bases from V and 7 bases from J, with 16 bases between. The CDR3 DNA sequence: TGTGCCAGCAGTTACTCGTCTGCCGGACGTTCCCAGCCCCAGCATTTT. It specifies CASSYSSAGRSQPQHF.